This TCR beta chain originates from a study of blood T cell repertoires in COVID-19. In the study overall: The United States, Italy and Spain supplied acute and convalescent COVID-19 samples. In each case, the material was cDNA or gDNA derived from T cells, B-cell-depleted T cells, or PBMCs.

It was during active infection that Seattle patients were enrolled and then longitudinally followed. How the authors handled the data: Estimation of nucleated cell counts relied on the amplification of reference gene primers. Sequenced by immunoSEQ multiplex PCR; TCRdb stores in-frame clones only, minus some. V and J calls and clone size are as listed in that table; D and trimming were resolved from the DNA. The top ten hold over 0.8% of the sample, which has fewer than 250,000 clones, around nine tenths seen once. The sample taken for sequencing was peripheral blood. This clonotype originated in a man aged 30-40 years with COVID-19, enrolled during active disease.

This CDR3 is CASSLYRDVGGYTF. CDR3 coding DNA: TGCGCCAGCAGCTTGTACAGGGATGTAGGGGGCTACACCTTC. The chain links TRBV5-1 to TRBJ1-2; a possible D gene is TRBD1 (6 bases). Trimming left V 1 base short and J 8 bases short, with 15 bases between. Germline CDR1 reads SGHRS; CDR2 reads YFSETQ. This CDR3 is 14 amino acids long.